This TCR beta chain stems from a study of blood T cell repertoires in COVID-19. Study overall: The samples span acute and convalescent COVID-19 from the United States, Italy and Spain.

Original handling: It was from reference gene primer amplification that nucleated cell counts were estimated. Sequenced by immunoSEQ multiplex PCR; TCRdb stores in-frame clones only, minus some. D and trimming were read from the DNA, whereas the V and J calls and clone size are those reported in that table. The table records 88,000 or so clones, 75% to 85% of them present only once. The V gene's germline CDR1 is MDHEN and CDR2 SYDVKM. CDR3 length: 12 residues. Trimming shortened V by 7 bases and J by 9 bases, and 13 bases separated the two germline ends. This chain links TRBV28 with TRBJ1-5, with D possibly matching TRBD1 (6 bases). Sequencing was performed on peripheral blood. The clonotype comes from a human donor in a cohort sampled during active COVID-19. The CDR3 loop is CASTQGSRPQHF. The CDR3 nucleotides read TGTGCCAGCACCCAGGGGTCGCGGCCCCAGCATTTT.